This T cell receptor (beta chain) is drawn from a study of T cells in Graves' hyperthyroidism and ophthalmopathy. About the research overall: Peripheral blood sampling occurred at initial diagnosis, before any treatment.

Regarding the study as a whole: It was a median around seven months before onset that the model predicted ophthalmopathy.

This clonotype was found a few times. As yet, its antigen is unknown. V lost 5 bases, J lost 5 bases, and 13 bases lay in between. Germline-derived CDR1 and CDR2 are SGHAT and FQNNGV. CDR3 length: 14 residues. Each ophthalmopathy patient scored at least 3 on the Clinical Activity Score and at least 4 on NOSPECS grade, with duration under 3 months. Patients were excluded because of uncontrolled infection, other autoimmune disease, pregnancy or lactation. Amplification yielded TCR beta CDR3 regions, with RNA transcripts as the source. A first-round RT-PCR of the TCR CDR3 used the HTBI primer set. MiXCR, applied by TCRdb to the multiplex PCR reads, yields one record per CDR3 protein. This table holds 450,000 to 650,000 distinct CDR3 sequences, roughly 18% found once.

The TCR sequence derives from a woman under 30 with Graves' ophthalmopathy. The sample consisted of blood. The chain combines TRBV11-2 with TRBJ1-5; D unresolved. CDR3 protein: CASSGLYGDQPQHF. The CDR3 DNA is TGTGCCAGCAGCGGCCTCTACGGAGATCAGCCCCAGCATTTT.